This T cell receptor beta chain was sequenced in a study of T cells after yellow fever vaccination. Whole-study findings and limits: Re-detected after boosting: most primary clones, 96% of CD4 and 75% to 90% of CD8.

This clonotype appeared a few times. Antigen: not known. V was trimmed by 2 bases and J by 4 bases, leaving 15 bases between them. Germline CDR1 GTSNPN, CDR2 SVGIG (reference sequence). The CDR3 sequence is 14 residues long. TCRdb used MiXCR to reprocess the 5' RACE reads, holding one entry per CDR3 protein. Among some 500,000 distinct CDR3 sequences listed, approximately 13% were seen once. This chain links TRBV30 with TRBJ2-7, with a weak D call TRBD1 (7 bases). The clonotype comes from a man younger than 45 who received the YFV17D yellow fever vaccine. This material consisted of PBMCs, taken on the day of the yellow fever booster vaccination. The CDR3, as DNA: TGTGCCTGGAGTCGTCAGGGGGGTTCGTACGAGCAGTACTTC. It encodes CAWSRQGGSYEQYF.